This entry is about one T cell receptor (beta chain). Antigen specificity is unknown. The CDR3 is 14 residues long. With V trimmed by 6 bases and J by 1 base, 5 bases remained unmatched. Germline lookup yields CDR1 SEHNR and CDR2 FQNEAQ (reference sequence). The data originate from a study of OX40 agonist ivuxolimab in advanced cancers. In the study overall: Enrollees could have had prior anti-PD-1, anti-PD-L1 or anti-CTLA-4 therapy, which more than 30% had received. Three individuals attained partial responses, comprising one hepatocellular carcinoma case and two cutaneous melanoma cases. The study's findings and limits: CD4+ and CD8+ blood T cells expanded clonally by week 6 at 0.1 to 3.0 mg/kg.

Assay: immunoSEQ multiplex PCR; the TCRdb copy retains only in-frame clones and omits some. This table has over 55,000 clones, about 89% appearing once. The chain employs TRBV7-9 and TRBJ1-1; the match to TRBD1 covers 7 bases. The sample here was CD4+ or CD8+ T cells sorted from blood, taken in a trial of the OX40 agonist ivuxolimab. The sequence derives from an adult with an advanced solid tumor such as melanoma, head and neck, liver or kidney cancer. The CDR3 protein is CASRETGPNTEAFF. The CDR3 DNA sequence: TGTGCCAGCAGGGAGACAGGGCCGAACACTGAAGCTTTCTTT.